The clone carrying this T cell receptor beta chain was seen more than once but under ten times. The antigen remains unidentified. The data were obtained in a study of cytomegalovirus exposure and HLA in healthy donors. Regarding the study as a whole: Researchers reported from a later analysis that most CMV-associated TCR beta chains appeared HLA-restricted.

The PCR used 60 Vbeta and 13 Jbeta primers. Sequencing was performed with immunoSEQ multiplex PCR; in TCRdb, only in-frame clones are kept and a portion is missing. The sample records about 150,000 clones, roughly 9.4% being singletons. The CDR3 runs 16 residues. Trimming took 5 bases from V and 0 from J; bases not matched to a gene: 6. Germline V gene data show CDR1 as MDHEN and CDR2 as SYDVKM. Sequences were obtained from PBMCs. The V and J genes are TRBV28 and TRBJ2-7; 11 bases align to TRBD2. The origin of this receptor is a male donor in good health and CMV-seronegative. This chain's CDR3 is CASSPGGLAASYEQYF. CDR3 nucleotides: TGTGCCAGCAGTCCCGGGGGACTAGCGGCCTCCTACGAGCAGTACTTC. Looking up the rest from reference TRBV28 and TRBJ2-7 gives the full variable domain: DVKVTQSSRYLVKRTGEKVFLECVQDMDHENMFWYRQDPGLGLRLIYFSYDVKMKEKGDIPEGYSVSREKKERFSLILESASTNQTSMYLCASSPGGLAASYEQYFGPGTRLTVT.